A single sample gave rise to the 24 T cell receptor beta chains below, sequenced in a study of control samples from healthy donors and cancer patients. The table came from immunoSEQ multiplex PCR; TCRdb's copy has only in-frame clones and leaves some out. The data contain some 100,000 clones, 85% to 95% of them singletons. The sequenced sample was blood. These receptors were taken from a man aged 18 to 29 in good health.

This clone has a single count. This rearrangement joins TRBV4-3 to TRBJ1-1; 8 nucleotides agree with TRBD1. The germline CDR1 and CDR2 sequences are LGHNA and YSLEER. The CDR3 sequence is 17 residues long. V shed 0 bases, J shed 6 bases, and the junction held 12 bases outside the gene matches. CDR3 loop: CASSQDTSSGTGAEAFF. CDR3 bases: TGCGCCAGCAGCCAAGATACCTCCTCTGGGACAGGTGCTGAAGCTTTCTTT.

The V and J genes are TRBV10-3 and TRBJ2-3, with a weak D call TRBD2 (6 bases). CDR3 length: 15 amino acids. Looked up from germline, CDR1 is ENHRY and CDR2 is SYGVKD. The V end lost 7 bases, the J end lost 4 bases, and 18 bases lay between the germline ends. Here the CDR3 DNA reads TGTGCCATCATTCCAGCGGGTCTGTGTCCAGATACGCAGTATTTT. This translates into CAIIPAGLCPDTQYF.

This clone was counted once. The chain uses TRBV9 and TRBJ1-4; TRBD1 agrees at 8 bases. CDR1 and CDR2 (germline): SGDLS, YYNGEE. This CDR3 contains 14 residues. Trimming removed 4 bases from V and 7 bases from J; junction bases left unmatched: 6. CDR3 sequence (DNA): TGTGCCAGCAGCCCCCGGACAGGGACTGAAAAACTGTTTTTT. It yields the protein CASSPRTGTEKLFF.

V and J are TRBV9 and TRBJ1-1; 9 positions match TRBD1. The CDR3 is 14 residues long. Trimming at V came to 5 bases and at J to 6 bases, leaving 8 bases not matched to a gene. The germline V gene has CDR1 SGDLS and CDR2 YYNGEE. Here the CDR3 reads CASSRWTGAPEAFF. CDR3 nucleotide sequence: TGTGCCAGCAGTCGCTGGACAGGGGCACCTGAAGCTTTCTTT.

The J gene is TRBJ1-1, the V gene TRBV29-1; the D gene is possibly TRBD1 (6 bases). Germline CDR1 and CDR2: SQVTM and ANQGSEA. The germline V and J ends were trimmed by 4 bases and 1 base, with 16 bases remaining between them. The CDR3 runs to 15 residues. The CDR3 DNA follows: TGCAGCGTTGTAGGGGGGCTCAGCAGGAACACTGAAGCTTTCTTT. Protein: CSVVGGLSRNTEAFF.

The chain joins TRBV5-1 to TRBJ2-7, with D possibly being TRBD2 (5 bases). The CDR3 loop spans 13 amino acids. Germline V CDR1 and CDR2: SGHRS, YFSETQ. V gave up 1 base and J gave up 4 bases, with 9 bases separating them. In nucleotides, the CDR3 is TGCGCCAGCAGCTTGTCAGGAGGATACGAGCAGTACTTC. Translated, it gives CASSLSGGYEQYF.

CDR3 DNA: TGCGCCAGCAGTCACCTACAGGGGGCGAACACTGAAGCTTTCTTT. As protein: CASSHLQGANTEAFF. The chain has TRBV23-1 and TRBJ1-1; 9 nucleotides match TRBD1. TRBV23-1 is an ORF, with its function uncertain. The CDR3 extends over 15 amino acids. J was trimmed by 1 base and V by 3 bases; bases with no gene match: 3.

V usage is TRBV19 and J usage is TRBJ1-1; D is possibly TRBD1 (5 bases). V lost 3 bases, J lost 7 bases, and 12 bases lay in between. This CDR3 is built from 13 residues. From germline, CDR1 is LNHDA and CDR2 SQIVND (reference sequence). CDR3 DNA: TGTGCCAGTAGTATGATTGGAGGGGTTGAAGCTTTCTTT. Translated, it gives CASSMIGGVEAFF.

This clone was counted only a few times. The chain is built from TRBV3-1 (or the pseudogene TRBV3-2) and TRBJ2-7; TRBD1 aligns across 12 bases. This CDR3 has 13 amino acids. The germline V gene encodes CDR1 LGHDT and CDR2 YNNKEL (reference sequence). CDR3 region: CASSARDRGHIFV. The DNA of the CDR3 is TGTGCCAGCAGCGCCCGGGACAGGGGGCATATTTTTGTC.

V usage is TRBV6-5 and J usage is TRBJ2-2; tentatively, D is TRBD2 (5 bases). Trimming stripped 1 base from V and 7 bases from J, with 10 bases between. The CDR3 runs 14 residues. Per the germline V gene, CDR1 is MNHEY and CDR2 is SVGAGI. CDR3 in amino acids: CASSYFASGGELFF. In nucleotides, the CDR3 is TGTGCCAGCAGTTACTTCGCGAGCGGCGGGGAGCTGTTTTTT.

This chain uses TRBV3-1 (or the pseudogene TRBV3-2) with TRBJ1-1; D gene unclear. The CDR3 extends over 14 amino acids. V was shortened by 4 bases and J by 1 base, with 10 bases between the two germline ends. CDR1 is LGHDT, CDR2 YNNKEL, per germline (reference sequence). The CDR3 sequence: CASSRNSPNTEAFF. CDR3 sequence (DNA): TGTGCCAGCAGCCGTAACAGTCCGAACACTGAAGCTTTCTTT.

V is TRBV4-3 and J is TRBJ2-7; a weak D match, TRBD2 (6 bases). CDR1 is LGHNA and CDR2 is YSLEER in the germline V gene. V was clipped by 0 bases and J by 3 bases, with 21 bases between them. The CDR3 is made up of 18 amino acids. The CDR3 DNA follows: TGCGCCAGCAGCCAAGATGGAATAGAAACGGGAGCCTACTACGAGCAGTACTTC. It translates to CASSQDGIETGAYYEQYF.

The rearrangement links TRBV5-4 to TRBJ2-1; 8 bases are shared with TRBD2. V shed 3 bases, J shed 10 bases, and the junction held 3 bases outside the gene matches. The CDR3 contains 12 residues. Germline V lookup: CDR1 SGHNT, CDR2 YYREEE (reference sequence). As DNA, the CDR3 is TGTGCCAGCAGCTGGGTAGCGGGGGAGCAGTTCTTC. Its translation is CASSWVAGEQFF.

The chain uses TRBV12-3 or TRBV12-4 and TRBJ1-2; D unresolved. V was clipped by 7 bases and J by 6 bases, with 15 bases between them. The CDR3 extends over 13 amino acids. The CDR3 region is CASNLGGLDGYTF. CDR3 sequence (DNA): TGTGCCAGCAACCTAGGAGGGCTTGATGGCTACACCTTC.

V is TRBV2 and J is TRBJ2-3; no clear D. The CDR3 consists of 15 residues. V was pared by 5 bases and J by 2 bases, with 14 bases between. Germline assignment: CDR1 SNHLY and CDR2 FYNNEI. The CDR3 DNA follows: TGTGCCAGCAGTAACGAATGGCCCGTCACAGATACGCAGTATTTT. It specifies CASSNEWPVTDTQYF.

CDR3 coding DNA: TGTGCCAGCAGCGTAGGGGGCCGGGGGAATGAGCAGTTCTTC. It codes for CASSVGGRGNEQFF. The chain carries TRBV9 and TRBJ2-1; a possible D gene is TRBD2 (6 bases). Germline CDR1 reads SGDLS; CDR2 reads YYNGEE. The CDR3 is 14 residues long. Deletions cut 0 bases from V and 7 bases from J, with 11 bases between.

The genes are TRBV19 and TRBJ1-1; D is uncertain. This CDR3 is 14 amino acids long. The ends were cut back, 3 bases at V and 6 bases at J, with 14 bases in the middle. CDR1 and CDR2 from the germline V gene are LNHDA and SQIVND (reference sequence). This CDR3 reads CASSIITESSEAFF. As DNA, the CDR3 is TGTGCCAGTAGTATTATTACCGAGTCGTCTGAAGCTTTCTTT.

This clone was picked up one time. The chain uses TRBV30 and TRBJ2-1; 9 bases map to TRBD2. After removal of 4 bases from V and 4 bases from J, the junction contained 11 bases not matched to a gene. This CDR3 contains 16 residues. From germline, CDR1 is GTSNPN and CDR2 SVGIG (reference sequence). The CDR3 protein is CAWTFPGTSLYNEQFF. The CDR3 DNA sequence: TGTGCCTGGACTTTCCCCGGGACTAGCCTTTACAATGAGCAGTTCTTC.

This chain links TRBV4-3 with TRBJ2-5; weak D call: TRBD2 (6 bases). The germline CDR1 and CDR2 sequences are LGHNA and YSLEER. The CDR3 length is 15 residues. Trimming stripped 0 bases from V and 6 bases from J, with 14 bases between. The CDR3 region has the DNA TGCGCCAGCAGCCAAGAGTCAACTAGCCGGCAGACCCAGTACTTC. Translated, it gives CASSQESTSRQTQYF.

This clone has more than one count but fewer than ten. This sequence joins TRBV11-2 and TRBJ2-7; D may correspond to TRBD1 or TRBD2 (5 bases each). Trimming stripped 0 bases from V and 0 bases from J, with 12 bases between. The length of the CDR3 is 16 residues. Germline CDR1 and CDR2: SGHAT and FQNNGV. The CDR3 nucleotides read TGTGCCAGCAGCTTAGATGGCCGGGGCAACTCCTACGAGCAGTACTTC. As protein: CASSLDGRGNSYEQYF.

The chain couples TRBV6-5 to TRBJ1-2; D call uncertain. CDR1 and CDR2 (germline): MNHEY, SVGAGI. CDR3 length: 13 residues. The ends were cut back, 6 bases at V and 8 bases at J, with 16 bases in the middle. The DNA of the CDR3 is TGTGCCAGCAGAAAACCGGGTCACGAGGGCTACACCTTC. Amino acids: CASRKPGHEGYTF.

The chain recombines TRBV7-8 with TRBJ2-4; TRBD2 aligns across 8 bases. V gave up 2 bases and J gave up 6 bases; unmatched junction bases: 12. Germline V CDR1 and CDR2: SGHVS, FQNEAQ. The CDR3 runs to 17 residues. The CDR3 DNA follows: TGTGCCAGCAGCTTAAGCGAGCTCGGGAGGGTTGGAAACATTCAGTACTTC. Its protein product is CASSLSELGRVGNIQYF.

The chain combines TRBV19 with TRBJ2-3; TRBD2 matches at 7 bases. Germline lookup yields CDR1 LNHDA and CDR2 SQIVND (reference sequence). This CDR3 has 15 amino acids. Losses at the gene ends were 6 bases for V and 3 bases for J; bases not matched to a gene: 9. The CDR3, as DNA: TGTGCCAGTAGGGGATGGACTAGATATACAGATACGCAGTATTTT. Amino acids: CASRGWTRYTDTQYF.

This chain joins TRBV29-1 and TRBJ1-1, with D tentatively TRBD1 (6 bases). Germline V gene lookup returns CDR1 SQVTM and CDR2 ANQGSEA. The CDR3 has 12 amino acids. The V end was cut by 2 bases, the J end by 10 bases, with 14 bases between. In DNA form, the CDR3 reads TGCAGCGTTGAATCGGCAGGGGAGGGAGCTTTCTTT. Encoded protein: CSVESAGEGAFF.